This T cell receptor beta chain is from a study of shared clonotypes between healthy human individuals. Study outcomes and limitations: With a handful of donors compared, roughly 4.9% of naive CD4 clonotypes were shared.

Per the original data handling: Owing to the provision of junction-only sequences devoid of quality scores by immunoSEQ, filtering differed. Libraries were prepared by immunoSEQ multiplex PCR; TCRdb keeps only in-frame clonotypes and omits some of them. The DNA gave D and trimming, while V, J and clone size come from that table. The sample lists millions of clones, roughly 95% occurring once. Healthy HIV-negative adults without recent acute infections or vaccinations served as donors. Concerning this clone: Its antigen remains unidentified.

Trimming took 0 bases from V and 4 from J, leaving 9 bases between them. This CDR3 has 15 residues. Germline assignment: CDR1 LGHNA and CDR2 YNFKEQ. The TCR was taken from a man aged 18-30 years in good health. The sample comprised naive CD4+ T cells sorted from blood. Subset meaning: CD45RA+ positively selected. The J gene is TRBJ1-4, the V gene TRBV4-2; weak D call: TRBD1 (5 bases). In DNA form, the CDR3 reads TGTGCCAGCAGCCAAGAACAGGCCGTTAATGAAAAACTGTTTTTT. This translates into CASSQEQAVNEKLFF.